The subject of this entry is one T cell receptor beta chain. Its antigen is still unknown. The sample originates from a study of vaccination and CD4 T cells after COVID-19. In the study overall: Samples from three convalescent patients were taken at day 14 and days 161 to 241 post-vaccination. Every culture used as a control got a CEFX pool, an HIV-1 Nef pool, or no peptide.

Time point defined: late sampling 161 to 241 days after vaccination in a few convalescent patients. Treatment: approximately 11-day PBMC culture with coronavirus spike peptide pools or control peptides (ViraFEST assay). Each well received two million PBMCs, cultured with 8 to 10 IU/ml IL-2 and about 9.9 ug/ml peptide pools. The Oncomine TCR Beta short-read assay was what sequenced the DNA obtained from cultured CD4+ T cells. From cultured CD4+ T cells, genomic DNA was extracted. TCRdb reanalysed the PCR reads using MiXCR and keeps one entry per CDR3 protein. The sample holds approximately 24,000 distinct CDR3 sequences, 28% seen once. The CDR3 length is 16 residues. J was trimmed by 2 bases and V by 4 bases; bases with no gene match: 8. Germline values: CDR1 MDHEN, CDR2 SYDVKM.

The sequencing used CD4+ T cells from blood, cultured in vitro, collected about 7 months after SARS-CoV-2 vaccination. This sequence was found in a human donor who had recovered from COVID-19. The chain couples TRBV28 to TRBJ2-3, with 8 positions matching TRBD2. In DNA form, the CDR3 reads TGTGCCAGCAGTTCGGTACCGGGAGGGCACACAGATACGCAGTATTTT. Its translation: CASSSVPGGHTDTQYF. Together with reference TRBV28 and TRBJ2-3, the CDR3 gives the full variable domain: DVKVTQSSRYLVKRTGEKVFLECVQDMDHENMFWYRQDPGLGLRLIYFSYDVKMKEKGDIPEGYSVSREKKERFSLILESASTNQTSMYLCASSSVPGGHTDTQYFGPGTRLTVL.